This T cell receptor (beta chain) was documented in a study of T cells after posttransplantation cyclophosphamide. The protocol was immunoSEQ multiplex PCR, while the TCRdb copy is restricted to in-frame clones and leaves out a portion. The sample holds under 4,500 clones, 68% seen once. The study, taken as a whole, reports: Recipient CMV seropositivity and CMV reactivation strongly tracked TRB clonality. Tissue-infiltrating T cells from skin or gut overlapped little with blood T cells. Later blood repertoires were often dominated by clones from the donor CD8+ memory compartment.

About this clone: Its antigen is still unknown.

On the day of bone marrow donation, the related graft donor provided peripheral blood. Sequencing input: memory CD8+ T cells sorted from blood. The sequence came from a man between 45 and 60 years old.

The CDR3 protein is CASSQETGIGLGYTF. The CDR3 DNA sequence: TGCGCCAGCAGCCAAGAGACAGGGATCGGATTAGGCTACACCTTC. The chain has TRBV4-1 and TRBJ1-2; 7 positions agree with TRBD1. Germline V gene lookup returns CDR1 MGHRA and CDR2 YSYEKL. The CDR3 consists of 15 residues. J gave up 8 bases and V 0 bases, and 9 bases lay outside the gene matches.